These 29 T cell receptor beta chains came from one sample sequenced in a study of blood T cells in healthy people across ages. Then a second PCR, running about 6 to 12 cycles, was carried out with a sample-barcoded 5' primer and a J-beta primer mix. MiXCR, run by TCRdb on the 5' RACE reads, gives a single entry per CDR3 protein. The sample lists about 940,000 distinct CDR3 sequences, about 44% occurring once. Source material: blood. Every receptor here comes from a man aged 30 to 45 in good health.

This clonotype was observed a few times. The J gene is TRBJ2-7, the V gene TRBV5-1; D may be TRBD1 or TRBD2 (6 bases each). CDR1 is SGHRS, CDR2 YFSETQ, per germline. Between the trimmed V and J ends, which lost 4 bases and 2 bases, there was a span of 16 bases. This CDR3 spans 15 amino acids. The CDR3 is CASSLAGTSTYEQYF. The CDR3 coding sequence is TGCGCCAGCAGCCTGGCGGGGACATCGACCTACGAGCAGTACTTC.

J is TRBJ1-2 and V is TRBV5-1; D uncertain. The V gene's germline CDR1 is SGHRS and CDR2 YFSETQ. V lost 6 bases and J 0 bases, leaving 9 bases between the germline ends. The CDR3 loop spans 13 amino acids. The CDR3 nucleotides are TGCGCCAGCACCAGCCCCTCTAACTATGGCTACACCTTC. Protein product: CASTSPSNYGYTF.

This chain joins TRBV29-1 and TRBJ2-5; possible D gene TRBD2, 6 bases. Gene TRBJ2-7 matches the end of the DNA better, so the J call may be wrong. The CDR3 length is 16 residues. Germline CDR1 SQVTM, CDR2 ANQGSEA. The DNA of the CDR3 is TGCAGCGTTGAAGCTCCCGTGGGAGGAGTGCGTGGCGAGCAGTACTTC. This encodes CSVEAPVGGVRGEQYF.

The chain recombines TRBV15 with TRBJ2-1; D remains ambiguous. Germline CDR1 reads LNHNV; CDR2 reads YYDKDF (reference sequence). The ends were cut back, 0 bases at V and 2 bases at J, with 5 bases in the middle. The length of the CDR3 is 14 residues. CDR3 coding DNA: TGTGCCACCAGCAGAGATGGAACCTACAATGAGCAGTTCTTC. Amino acid sequence: CATSRDGTYNEQFF. The full variable domain, rest sourced from reference TRBV15 and TRBJ2-1, is DAMVIQNPRYQVTQFGKPVTLSCSQTLNHNVMYWYQQKSSQAPKLLFHYYDKDFNNEADTPDNFQSRRPNTSFCFLDIRSPGLGDTAMYLCATSRDGTYNEQFFGPGTRLTVL.

This clonotype came up a few times. The chain couples TRBV4-1 to TRBJ2-7, with unresolved D. V lost 1 base to trimming and J lost 3 bases, with 10 bases between them. Germline CDR1 reads MGHRA; CDR2 reads YSYEKL. This CDR3 has 14 residues. The CDR3 DNA follows: TGCGCCAGCAGCCAAGGTCCCACGGGCTACGAGCAGTACTTC. Its translation: CASSQGPTGYEQYF.

In DNA form, the CDR3 reads TGCGCCAGCAGCTTGTGGCTAGCGGGAGGCACAGATACGCAGTATTTT. Translation gives CASSLWLAGGTDTQYF. V is TRBV5-1 and J is TRBJ2-3; TRBD2 matches at 10 bases. The CDR3 totals 16 residues. Unmatched junction bases numbered 3, after V lost 1 base and J lost 1 base. CDR1 SGHRS and CDR2 YFSETQ come from the germline V gene.

The chain uses TRBV18 and TRBJ2-7; TRBD1 matches 8 bases. From germline, CDR1 is KGHSH and CDR2 LQKENI. Germline trimming cut 4 bases from V and 2 bases from J; bases unmatched to any gene: 7. The CDR3 has 15 amino acids. The chain's CDR3 is CASSLETGAAYEQYF. In DNA, the CDR3 is TGTGCCAGCTCACTAGAGACAGGGGCGGCCTACGAGCAGTACTTC.

This clonotype was recorded a few times. The V gene is TRBV7-2, the J gene TRBJ1-2; no clear D. From germline, CDR1 is SGHTA and CDR2 FQGNSA. This CDR3 is 15 amino acids long. Between the trimmed V and J ends, which lost 2 bases and 2 bases, there was a span of 12 bases. CDR3 residues: CASSLSLGSNYGYTF. CDR3 nucleotides: TGTGCCAGCAGCTTATCCCTAGGATCCAACTATGGCTACACCTTC.

The J gene is TRBJ2-3, the V gene TRBV7-8, with D hard to call. CDR1 and CDR2 (germline): SGHVS, FQNEAQ. Trimming took off 3 bases at V and 2 bases at J, with 12 bases between the two ends. CDR3 length: 15 residues. The CDR3 DNA is TGTGCCAGCAGCTTCTTAAGGTCTTACACAGATACGCAGTATTTT. As protein: CASSFLRSYTDTQYF.

The chain links TRBV4-2 to TRBJ2-3; no clear D. CDR1 LGHNA and CDR2 YNFKEQ come from the germline V gene. This CDR3 spans 16 amino acids. Trimming shortened V by 3 bases and J by 1 base, and 14 bases separated the two germline ends. The CDR3 sequence: CASSQGYGRGTDTQYF. CDR3 DNA sequence: TGTGCCAGCAGCCAGGGCTATGGTCGGGGCACAGATACGCAGTATTTT.

The genes are TRBV5-1 and TRBJ2-1; TRBD1 is a possible D gene (5 bases). CDR1 and CDR2 from the germline V gene are SGHRS and YFSETQ. Trimming took off 2 bases at V and 5 bases at J, with 11 bases between the two ends. This CDR3 is built from 14 residues. This CDR3 is CASSFGQDNNEQFF. In DNA, the CDR3 is TGCGCCAGCAGCTTCGGTCAGGACAACAATGAGCAGTTCTTC. The entire variable domain, with the rest obtained from reference TRBV5-1 and TRBJ2-1, is as follows: KAGVTQTPRYLIKTRGQQVTLSCSPISGHRSVSWYQQTPGQGLQFLFEYFSETQRNKGNFPGRFSGRQFSNSRSEMNVSTLELGDSALYLCASSFGQDNNEQFFGPGTRLTVL.

In this sample, this clonotype turned up a few times. The rearrangement joins TRBV28 to TRBJ1-2, with 9 positions matching TRBD1. Trimming removed 5 bases from V and 3 bases from J; junction bases left unmatched: 7. Germline V lookup: CDR1 MDHEN, CDR2 SYDVKM. This CDR3 has 15 amino acids. CDR3 protein: CASSGPRTGDYGYTF. The CDR3 DNA is TGTGCCAGCAGTGGCCCTCGGACAGGGGACTATGGCTACACCTTC.

A few counts support this clonotype. V and J are TRBV7-9 and TRBJ2-3; 12 positions match TRBD2. With V trimmed by 3 bases and J by 4 bases, 5 bases remained unmatched. This CDR3 comprises 16 residues. The V gene's germline CDR1 is SEHNR and CDR2 FQNEAQ (reference sequence). The CDR3, as DNA: TGTGCCAGCAGCTTGCTAGCGGGGGGGCCCCCAGATACGCAGTATTTT. Amino acids: CASSLLAGGPPDTQYF.

This CDR3 reads CASSTSGELADTQYF. In nucleotides, the CDR3 is TGTGCCAGCAGCACCTCGGGGGAATTGGCAGATACGCAGTATTTT. The chain couples TRBV27 to TRBJ2-3; a weak D match, TRBD2 (6 bases). The germline V gene has CDR1 MNHEY and CDR2 SMNVEV (reference sequence). Trimming pared 6 bases from V and 4 bases from J, leaving 17 bases between. This CDR3 contains 15 residues.

The chain recombines TRBV27 with TRBJ1-5; D is unresolved. V was pared by 3 bases and J by 4 bases, with 10 bases between. Germline loops: CDR1 MNHEY, CDR2 SMNVEV (reference sequence). CDR3 length: 14 amino acids. CDR3 amino acids: CASSLAESNQPQHF. CDR3 nucleotide sequence: TGTGCCAGCAGTTTGGCAGAATCTAATCAGCCCCAGCATTTT.

The chain is built from TRBV7-9 and TRBJ1-4, with no clear D. CDR1 is SEHNR and CDR2 is FQNEAQ in the germline V gene (reference sequence). The V gene lost 5 bases and the J gene lost 4 bases, with 11 bases spanning the gap. The CDR3 runs to 14 residues. CDR3 in amino acids: CASSLDRSNEKLFF. The CDR3 region has the DNA TGTGCCAGCAGCCTCGACCGAAGTAATGAAAAACTGTTTTTT.

CDR3 region: CSARTPRRENEQFF. The CDR3 nucleotides read TGCAGTGCTAGGACGCCTAGACGGGAAAATGAGCAGTTCTTC. The V gene is TRBV20-1, the J gene TRBJ2-1; D perhaps matches TRBD2 (5 bases). The CDR3 loop spans 14 amino acids. Germline CDR1 is DFQATT and CDR2 is SNEGSKA (reference sequence). Deletions cut 3 bases from V and 7 bases from J, with 16 bases between.

Written as DNA, the CDR3 is TGTGCCAGCACGGAGGGGGCTATCGGGGAGCTGTTTTTT. Its translation is CASTEGAIGELFF. The chain employs TRBV6-2 or TRBV6-3 and TRBJ2-2; tentatively, D is TRBD1 (7 bases). Trimming removed 7 bases from V and 7 bases from J, with 13 bases in between. CDR3 length: 13 residues. Germline CDR1 is MNHEY and CDR2 is SVGEGT.

Only a few counts were recorded for this clonotype. DNA of the CDR3: TGTGCCAGCAGCTTACAGCGAGCGGGGGAAGAGACCCAGTACTTC. It encodes CASSLQRAGEETQYF. The rearrangement links TRBV7-9 to TRBJ2-5; the match to TRBD2 covers 8 bases. V lost 2 bases and J lost 3; bases outside the gene matches: 5. The CDR3 runs 15 residues. The germline V gene encodes CDR1 SEHNR and CDR2 FQNEAQ (reference sequence).

This clonotype was counted at least ten times. The chain links TRBV27 to TRBJ1-2; 7 bases align to TRBD1. The ends lost 2 bases at V and 4 bases at J; junction bases unmatched: 7. CDR1 is MNHEY, CDR2 SMNVEV, per germline (reference sequence). The CDR3 spans 15 residues. CDR3 DNA: TGTGCCAGCAGTTTACAGGGGGATCTAAGCTATGGCTACACCTTC. Its protein product is CASSLQGDLSYGYTF.

The V and J genes are TRBV10-3 and TRBJ1-5; no clear D gene. The V end was cut by 3 bases, the J end by 3 bases, with 9 bases between. The CDR3 runs 14 residues. Germline CDR1 reads ENHRY; CDR2 reads SYGVKD. The CDR3 region is CAISESPLNQPQHF. DNA of the CDR3: TGTGCCATCAGTGAAAGTCCCCTCAATCAGCCCCAGCATTTT.

The chain couples TRBV7-8 to TRBJ2-7; no firm D call. Germline-derived CDR1 and CDR2 are SGHVS and FQNEAQ. V lost 1 base and J lost 5, with 12 bases in between. The CDR3 runs 14 residues. This CDR3 reads CASSLVRMADEQYF. CDR3 sequence (DNA): TGTGCCAGCAGCTTAGTAAGGATGGCAGACGAGCAGTACTTC.

The V and J genes are TRBV28 and TRBJ2-4; TRBD1 matches at 8 bases. J gave up 3 bases and V 9 bases, and 16 bases lay outside the gene matches. The CDR3 runs to 17 residues. From germline, CDR1 is MDHEN and CDR2 SYDVKM. The CDR3 nucleotides are TGTGCCAGTTCCGGTTTAAGGACAGGGCTAAACAAAAACATTCAGTACTTC. Translation gives CASSGLRTGLNKNIQYF.

This clonotype came up many times. V usage is TRBV5-1 and J usage is TRBJ2-1; a weak D match, TRBD1 (6 bases). Germline CDR1 reads SGHRS; CDR2 reads YFSETQ. Trimming removed 4 bases at V and 6 bases at J, with 14 bases between. The length of the CDR3 is 14 residues. CDR3 loop: CASSPGAGANEQFF. In nucleotides, the CDR3 is TGCGCCAGCAGCCCTGGGGCAGGGGCCAATGAGCAGTTCTTC.

The chain is built from TRBV20-1 and TRBJ1-2; TRBD1 aligns across 9 bases. With V trimmed by 5 bases and J by 5 bases, 12 bases remained unmatched. The CDR3 is 15 residues long. The germline V gene encodes CDR1 DFQATT and CDR2 SNEGSKA (reference sequence). CDR3 loop: CSAPRPGQGIYGYTF. The CDR3 region has the DNA TGCAGTGCTCCCCGACCGGGACAGGGAATTTATGGCTACACCTTC.

This clonotype was seen just once. The CDR3 coding sequence is TGTGCCAGCAGTTTAGCCGGGACTAGCGTTCCCGGGGAGCTGTTTTTT. Translated, it gives CASSLAGTSVPGELFF. The V gene is TRBV6-2 or TRBV6-3, the J gene TRBJ2-2; TRBD2 matches at 10 bases. The CDR3 covers 16 residues. V shed 4 bases and J 6 bases; nucleotides not matched to a gene: 8. Germline CDR1 reads MNHEY; CDR2 reads SVGEGT.

The CDR3 DNA is TGTGCCAACAGACTCTATCAGACGGGGAAAGAGACCCAGTACTTC. Its protein product is CANRLYQTGKETQYF. This rearrangement joins TRBV6-1 to TRBJ2-5; TRBD2 might be the D (5 bases). The CDR3 runs 15 residues. The germline V gene encodes CDR1 MNHNS and CDR2 SASEGT. The ends were cut back, 10 bases at V and 3 bases at J, with 21 bases in the middle.

The genes are TRBV6-5 and TRBJ2-7; D not resolved. This CDR3 comprises 14 residues. Trimming shortened V by 6 bases and J by 7 bases, and 19 bases separated the two germline ends. Germline assignment: CDR1 MNHEY and CDR2 SVGAGI. The CDR3 protein is CASRALGRENEQYF. The CDR3 DNA follows: TGTGCCAGCAGGGCGCTAGGAAGGGAAAATGAGCAGTACTTC.

This clonotype has more than one count but fewer than ten. The rearrangement links TRBV27 to TRBJ1-2; 7 bases map to TRBD1. CDR3 length equals 15 residues. The junction had 8 bases not matched to a gene; V was cut back by 1 base and J by 6 bases. Germline V gives CDR1 MNHEY, CDR2 SMNVEV (reference sequence). CDR3 loop: CASSLYKGAPHGYTF. The DNA for the CDR3 is TGTGCCAGCAGTTTATATAAGGGGGCGCCCCATGGCTACACCTTC.